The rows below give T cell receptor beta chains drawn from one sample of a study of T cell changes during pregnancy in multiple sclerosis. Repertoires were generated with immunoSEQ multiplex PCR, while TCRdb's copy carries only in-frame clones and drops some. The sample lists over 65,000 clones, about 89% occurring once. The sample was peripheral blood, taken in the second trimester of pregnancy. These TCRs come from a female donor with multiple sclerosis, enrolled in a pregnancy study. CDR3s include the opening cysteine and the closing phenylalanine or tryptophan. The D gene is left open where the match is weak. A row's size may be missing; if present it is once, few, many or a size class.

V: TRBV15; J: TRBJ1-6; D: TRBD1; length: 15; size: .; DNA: TGTGCCACCAGCAGAGATAGACAGGGAAATTCACCCCTCCACTTT; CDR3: CATSRDRQGNSPLHF
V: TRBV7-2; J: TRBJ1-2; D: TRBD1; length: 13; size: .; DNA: TGTGCCAGCAGACGCACAGGGGCACAGGGCTACACCTTC; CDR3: CASRRTGAQGYTF
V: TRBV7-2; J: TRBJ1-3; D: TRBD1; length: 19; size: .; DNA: TGTGCCAGCAGCTTAGAGAGTACGGGACAGGGGGTTTTTGGAAACACCATATATTTT; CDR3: CASSLESTGQGVFGNTIYF
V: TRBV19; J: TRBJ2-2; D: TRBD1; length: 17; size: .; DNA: TGTGCCAGTAGTATTAATTTCGGGACAGGGCAGTTGGGGGAGCTGTTTTTT; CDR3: CASSINFGTGQLGELFF
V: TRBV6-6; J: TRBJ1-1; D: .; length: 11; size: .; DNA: TGTGCCACCGGGAGGGGCACTGAAGCTTTCTTT; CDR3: CATGRGTEAFF
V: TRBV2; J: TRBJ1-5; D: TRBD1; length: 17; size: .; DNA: TGTGCCAGCAGTTATAATAGGGACAGGGTTCTTAATCAGCCCCAGCATTTT; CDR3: CASSYNRDRVLNQPQHF
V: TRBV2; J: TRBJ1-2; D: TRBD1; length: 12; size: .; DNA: TGTGCCAGCAGGATGGACAGGGAGGGCTACACCTTC; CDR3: CASRMDREGYTF
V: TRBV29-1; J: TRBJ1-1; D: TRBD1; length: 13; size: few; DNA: TGCAGCGTGGGGACAGGGGGCAATACTGAAGCTTTCTTT; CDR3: CSVGTGGNTEAFF
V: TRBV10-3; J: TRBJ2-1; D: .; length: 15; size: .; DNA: TGTGCCCTCGCGGGCTCCGGAGGTTCGAACAATGAGCAGTTCTTC; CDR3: CALAGSGGSNNEQFF
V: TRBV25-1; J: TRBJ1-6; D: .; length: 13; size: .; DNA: TGTGCCAGCAGTGCCCTCGGGAGTTCACCCCTCCACTTT; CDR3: CASSALGSSPLHF
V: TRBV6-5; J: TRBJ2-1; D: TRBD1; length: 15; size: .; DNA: TGTGCCAGCAGTTCCGACAGGGGCCCCTACAATGAGCAGTTCTTC; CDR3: CASSSDRGPYNEQFF
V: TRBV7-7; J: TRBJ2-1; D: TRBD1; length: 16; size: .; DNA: TGTGCCAGCAGCCGAGGCTCCCAGGGGGCATACAATGAGCAGTTCTTC; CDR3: CASSRGSQGAYNEQFF
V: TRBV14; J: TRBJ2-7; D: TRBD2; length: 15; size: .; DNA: TGTGCCAGCAGCCAAGTGGCGGGGGGACTCTACGAGCAGTACTTC; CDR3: CASSQVAGGLYEQYF
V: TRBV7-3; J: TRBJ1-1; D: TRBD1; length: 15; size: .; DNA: TGTGCCAGCAGCTTGACAGGGTTGGGAAACACTGAAGCTTTCTTT; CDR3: CASSLTGLGNTEAFF
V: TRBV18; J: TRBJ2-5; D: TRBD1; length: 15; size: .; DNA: TGTGCCAGCACCCAACCCTCCACAGGGGAAGAGACCCAGTACTTC; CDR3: CASTQPSTGEETQYF
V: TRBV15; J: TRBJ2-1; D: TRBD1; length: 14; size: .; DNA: TGTGCCACCGGACAGGTCAGCTCCTACAATGAGCAGTTCTTC; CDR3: CATGQVSSYNEQFF
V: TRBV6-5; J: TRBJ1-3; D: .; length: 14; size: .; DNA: TGTGCCAGCAGGGTAAACAGGGTCCGAAACACCATATATTTT; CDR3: CASRVNRVRNTIYF
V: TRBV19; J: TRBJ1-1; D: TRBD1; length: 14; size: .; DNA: TGTGCCAGTAGGGGGACAGTCAGAAGCACTGAAGCTTTCTTT; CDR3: CASRGTVRSTEAFF
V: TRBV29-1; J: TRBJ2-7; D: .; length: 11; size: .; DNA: TGCAGCGTTGAAGATCAGGCGTCGTTGTACTTC; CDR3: CSVEDQASLYF
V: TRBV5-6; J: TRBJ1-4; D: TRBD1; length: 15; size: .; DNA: TGTGCCAGCAGCCGGGGACAGAAAGCTAATGAAAAACTGTTTTTT; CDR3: CASSRGQKANEKLFF
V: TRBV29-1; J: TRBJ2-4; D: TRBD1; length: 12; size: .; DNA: TGCAGCGTTGGACAGGGTCGGGACATTCAGTACTTC; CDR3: CSVGQGRDIQYF
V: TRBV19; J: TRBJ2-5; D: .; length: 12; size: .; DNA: TGTGCCAGTAGTACCTCTCAAGAGACCCAGTACTTC; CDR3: CASSTSQETQYF
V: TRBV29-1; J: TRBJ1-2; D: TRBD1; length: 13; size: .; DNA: TGCAGCGTGGGGACAGCACCTAACTATGGCTACACCTTC; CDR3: CSVGTAPNYGYTF
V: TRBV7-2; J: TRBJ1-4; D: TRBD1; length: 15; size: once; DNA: TGTGCCAGCAGCCCAAGACAGGGGTATAATGAAAAACTGTTTTTT; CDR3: CASSPRQGYNEKLFF
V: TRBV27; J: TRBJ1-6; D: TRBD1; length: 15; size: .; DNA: TGTGCCAGCAGTTTTAGCACAGGGGGTAATTCACCCCTCCACTTT; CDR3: CASSFSTGGNSPLHF
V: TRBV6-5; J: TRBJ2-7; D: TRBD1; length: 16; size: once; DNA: TGTGCCAGCAGTTACGGGACAGCGTTACTTTCCTACGAGCAGTACTTC; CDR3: CASSYGTALLSYEQYF
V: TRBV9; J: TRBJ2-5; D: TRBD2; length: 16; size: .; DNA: TGTGCCAGCAGCGTAGGAAAGGGACTAGCGGGGGGGACCCAGTACTTC; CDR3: CASSVGKGLAGGTQYF
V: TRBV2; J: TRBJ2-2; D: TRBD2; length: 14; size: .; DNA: TGTGCCAGCAGTGGTCATGGCGGGAGAGGGGAGCTGTTTTTT; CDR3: CASSGHGGRGELFF